This record looks at one T cell receptor beta chain sequence and its context. The data derive from a study of blood T cell repertoires in COVID-19. Turning to the study itself: Samples of COVID-19 (acute and convalescent) were obtained from the United States, Italy and Spain. Sources were T cells, B-cell-depleted T cells, or PBMCs; the material itself was cDNA or gDNA.

Methods used by the authors: Estimation of nucleated cell counts relied on the amplification of reference gene primers. Here immunoSEQ multiplex PCR was the method, and the copy in TCRdb shows in-frame clones only, minus some. V, J and clone size are those of that table, while D and trimming were read from the DNA. The data show about 150,000 clones, 75% to 85% seen once. The source material was peripheral blood. The source is a man in his fifties or sixties with acute or convalescent COVID-19.

CDR3 in amino acids: CASSLFSGGTIDEKLFF. CDR3 in DNA: TGTGCCAGCAGCTTGTTTTCGGGGGGGACGATCGATGAAAAACTGTTTTTT. The V gene is TRBV5-6, the J gene TRBJ1-4; D perhaps matches TRBD1 (5 bases). The CDR3 extends over 17 amino acids. Per the germline V gene, CDR1 is SGHDT and CDR2 is YYEEEE. The V gene lost 1 base and the J gene lost 6 bases, with 19 bases spanning the gap.